The 28 T cell receptor beta chains reported below all come from one sample, sequenced in a study of blood T cell repertoires in COVID-19. Data came from immunoSEQ multiplex PCR; TCRdb stores just in-frame clones and leaves some out. This table holds approximately 230,000 clones, about nine tenths found once. Specimen: PBMCs or T cells enriched from blood (not recorded which). The receptors originated from a woman between 25 and 40 years old with acute COVID-19.

This sequence joins TRBV7-3 and TRBJ2-1, with 11 bases matching TRBD2. The CDR3 is 15 amino acids. Germline-derived CDR1 and CDR2 are SGHTA and FQGTGA. V was clipped by 5 bases and J by 4 bases; unmatched bases: 4. CDR3 bases: TGTGCCAGCAGCCAGAGACTAGCGGGATACAATGAGCAGTTCTTC. It encodes CASSQRLAGYNEQFF.

The rearrangement links TRBV29-1 to TRBJ2-1; TRBD2 matches at 7 bases. V gave up 8 bases and J gave up 0 bases; unmatched junction bases: 13. The germline gives CDR1 SQVTM, CDR2 ANQGSEA. This CDR3 comprises 16 residues. Here the CDR3 DNA reads TGCAGCTCGGGAGGCGCCCGGGGTAGCTCCTACAATGAGCAGTTCTTC. Its translation: CSSGGARGSSYNEQFF.

This chain links TRBV18 with TRBJ2-1; 7 bases align to TRBD2. V lost 2 bases, J lost 0 bases, and 4 bases stayed unmatched. The germline V gene encodes CDR1 KGHSH and CDR2 LQKENI. CDR3 length: 16 amino acids. DNA of the CDR3: TGTGCCAGCTCACCAGGGAGGGCGGGCTCCTACAATGAGCAGTTCTTC. As protein: CASSPGRAGSYNEQFF. The full variable domain, completed using reference TRBV18 and TRBJ2-1, is NAGVMQNPRHLVRRRGQEARLRCSPMKGHSHVYWYRQLPEEGLKFMVYLQKENIIDESGMPKERFSAEFPKEGPSILRIQQVVRGDSAAYFCASSPGRAGSYNEQFFGPGTRLTVL.

This clone was recorded once. The chain carries TRBV28 and TRBJ2-2, with D perhaps TRBD2 (5 bases). The CDR3 consists of 16 residues. In germline, CDR1 is MDHEN, CDR2 SYDVKM. Trimming took 5 bases from V and 5 from J, leaving 18 bases between them. CDR3: CASSPVAGTGTGELFF. The DNA for the CDR3 is TGTGCCAGCAGTCCAGTCGCGGGTACGGGAACCGGGGAGCTGTTTTTT. Together with reference TRBV28 and TRBJ2-2, the CDR3 gives the full variable domain: DVKVTQSSRYLVKRTGEKVFLECVQDMDHENMFWYRQDPGLGLRLIYFSYDVKMKEKGDIPEGYSVSREKKERFSLILESASTNQTSMYLCASSPVAGTGTGELFFGEGSRLTVL.

The chain joins TRBV4-3 to TRBJ2-1; 9 bases map to TRBD2. The ends lost 1 base at V and 4 bases at J; junction bases unmatched: 8. Germline CDR1 is LGHNA and CDR2 is YSLEER. The CDR3 spans 17 residues. CDR3 in amino acids: CASSQVGSSGMYNEQFF. In DNA form, the CDR3 reads TGCGCCAGCAGCCAAGTAGGGTCTAGCGGGATGTACAATGAGCAGTTCTTC.

The gene calls are TRBV7-9 and TRBJ2-1, with D maybe TRBD2 (5 bases). Germline V gene data show CDR1 as SEHNR and CDR2 as FQNEAQ (reference sequence). The CDR3 extends over 13 amino acids. Trimming left V 5 bases short and J 5 bases short, with 10 bases between. This CDR3 is CASSEAGNNEQFF. In nucleotides, the CDR3 is TGTGCCAGCAGCGAGGCCGGGAACAATGAGCAGTTCTTC.

This clone occurred once. The chain employs TRBV15 and TRBJ2-7, with D possibly being TRBD1 (6 bases). Trimming cost V 0 bases and J 2 bases, with 8 bases left between them. CDR3 length: 14 residues. Germline V gene data show CDR1 as LNHNV and CDR2 as YYDKDF (reference sequence). Here the CDR3 DNA reads TGTGCCACCAGCAGAGAACAGGGAACCTACGAGCAGTACTTC. It encodes CATSREQGTYEQYF.

The rearrangement joins TRBV6-6 to TRBJ1-1; maybe TRBD1 (5 bases). V was shortened by 5 bases and J by 6 bases, with 28 bases between the two germline ends. The germline gives CDR1 MNHNY, CDR2 SVGAGI (reference sequence). CDR3 length equals 18 residues. The CDR3 coding sequence is TGTGCCAGCAGTCCCCGGGCGGGACGTAGTAAATTGGGAGCTGAAGCTTTCTTT. Protein sequence: CASSPRAGRSKLGAEAFF.

V is TRBV7-2 and J is TRBJ2-7, with D tentatively TRBD1 (6 bases). With 5 bases removed from V and 3 bases from J, the gap between germline ends came to 14 bases. Germline lookup yields CDR1 SGHTA and CDR2 FQGNSA. This CDR3 has 14 residues. The CDR3 nucleotides read TGTGCCAGCAGCCTAGGTGGGACAAGCTACGAGCAGTACTTC. It translates to CASSLGGTSYEQYF.

This clone is a singleton in its sample. The genes are TRBV7-2 and TRBJ1-4; D perhaps matches TRBD1 (5 bases). The V gene lost 1 base and the J gene lost 7 bases, with 10 bases spanning the gap. The CDR3 length is 14 residues. From germline, CDR1 is SGHTA and CDR2 FQGNSA. The DNA of the CDR3 is TGTGCCAGCAGCTTAGGTACCAGGGCTGAAAAACTGTTTTTT. Encoded protein: CASSLGTRAEKLFF.

The rearrangement uses TRBV19 and TRBJ1-5; TRBD1 aligns across 11 bases. CDR3 size: 16 residues. Unmatched junction bases numbered 5, after V lost 5 bases and J lost 2 bases. The germline gives CDR1 LNHDA, CDR2 SQIVND (reference sequence). The CDR3 coding sequence is TGTGCCAGTAGTGGGACAGGGGGTCTAGGCAATCAGCCCCAGCATTTT. This gives the protein CASSGTGGLGNQPQHF.

The table lists this clone with a few counts. The V call is TRBV19, the J call TRBJ1-4, with D uncertain. This CDR3 comprises 15 residues. The germline gives CDR1 LNHDA, CDR2 SQIVND (reference sequence). The ends were cut back, 3 bases at V and 8 bases at J, with 16 bases in the middle. CDR3 sequence reads: CASSMLGAKEEKLFF. The DNA of the CDR3 is TGTGCCAGTAGTATGCTGGGAGCAAAGGAGGAAAAACTGTTTTTT.

The chain employs TRBV14 and TRBJ2-3; TRBD2 aligns across 10 bases. After removal of 1 base from V and 6 bases from J, the junction contained 10 bases not matched to a gene. The CDR3 loop spans 17 amino acids. CDR1 and CDR2 (germline): SGHDN, FVKESK. The CDR3 DNA follows: TGTGCCAGCAGCCAAGTGCACCTAGCGGGAGCGACGGATACGCAGTATTTT. It is translated as CASSQVHLAGATDTQYF.

V and J are TRBV7-2 and TRBJ1-2, with D possibly matching TRBD1 (5 bases). This CDR3 contains 12 residues. V lost 8 bases, J lost 7 bases, and 14 bases lay in between. CDR1 and CDR2 from the germline V gene are SGHTA and FQGNSA. This CDR3 reads CASPRGSSGYTF. CDR3 bases: TGTGCCAGCCCTCGGGGGAGCTCTGGCTACACCTTC.

This clone was recorded a few times. This chain links TRBV11-2 with TRBJ1-3, with unresolved D. V lost 10 bases and J 1 base, leaving 11 bases between the germline ends. The CDR3 is made up of 13 amino acids. Germline lookup yields CDR1 SGHAT and CDR2 FQNNGV. The CDR3 region has the DNA TGTGCCACCGGGTACCAATCTGGAAACACCATATATTTT. Its translation: CATGYQSGNTIYF.

The CDR3: CASSSGGRGQPQHF. CDR3 in DNA: TGTGCCAGCAGCAGCGGGGGGCGAGGACAGCCCCAGCATTTT. J is TRBJ1-5 and V is TRBV11-2, with D possibly matching TRBD1 (6 bases). This CDR3 comprises 14 residues. V dropped 5 bases and J dropped 7 bases, with 15 bases sitting between them. Per germline, CDR1 SGHAT and CDR2 FQNNGV.

V usage is TRBV12-3 or TRBV12-4 and J usage is TRBJ1-2; no clear D. V was cut by 6 bases and J by 4 bases, with 12 bases left in between. The CDR3 contains 13 residues. Here the CDR3 DNA reads TGTGCCAGCAGGGACCGACGGGGCTATGGCTACACCTTC. The encoded protein is CASRDRRGYGYTF.

The chain is built from TRBV9 and TRBJ1-6, with 9 bases that match TRBD1. This CDR3 is built from 16 residues. J was trimmed by 1 base and V by 3 bases; bases with no gene match: 2. Germline CDR1 is SGDLS and CDR2 is YYNGEE. DNA for the CDR3: TGTGCCAGCAGCGAACAGGGGGCTTCCTATAATTCACCCCTCCACTTT. This encodes CASSEQGASYNSPLHF.

This clone was observed at least ten times. The chain joins TRBV6-4 to TRBJ2-3; TRBD2 matches at 11 bases. J lost 4 bases, V lost 3 bases, and 0 bases had no gene match. Germline V lookup: CDR1 MRHNA, CDR2 SNTAGT. There are 14 residues in the CDR3. The CDR3 DNA sequence: TGTGCCAGCAGTGAACTAGCGGGAGCAGATACGCAGTATTTT. It encodes CASSELAGADTQYF.

The chain combines TRBV27 with TRBJ2-7, with D maybe TRBD2 (6 bases). Germline CDR1 reads MNHEY; CDR2 reads SMNVEV (reference sequence). The CDR3 spans 13 residues. V lost 6 bases and J lost 3, with 12 bases in between. The CDR3 sequence: CASSPGLLYEQYF. DNA for the CDR3: TGTGCCAGCAGCCCTGGACTACTCTACGAGCAGTACTTC.

In DNA, the CDR3 is TGTGCCAGCAGCAATCCCTCGGGCAGGGGTTTAGGAGATACGCAGTATTTT. It translates to CASSNPSGRGLGDTQYF. This chain links TRBV27 with TRBJ2-3; possibly TRBD1 for D (6 bases). Between the trimmed V and J ends, which lost 6 bases and 5 bases, there was a span of 24 bases. The CDR3 runs to 17 residues. Germline CDR1 and CDR2: MNHEY and SMNVEV (reference sequence).

There are a few counts of this clone. The rearrangement links TRBV5-4 to TRBJ1-4; 11 bases line up with TRBD1. The junction had 3 bases not matched to a gene; V was cut back by 3 bases and J by 8 bases. There are 14 residues in the CDR3. Germline V gene lookup returns CDR1 SGHNT and CDR2 YYREEE (reference sequence). CDR3 coding DNA: TGTGCCAGCAGCTCCGGGACAGGGGGAGAAAAACTGTTTTTT. Its protein product is CASSSGTGGEKLFF. The full variable domain, rest sourced from reference TRBV5-4 and TRBJ1-4, is ETGVTQSPTHLIKTRGQQVTLRCSSQSGHNTVSWYQQALGQGPQFIFQYYREEENGRGNFPPRFSGLQFPNYSSELNVNALELDDSALYLCASSSGTGGEKLFFGSGTQLSVL.

The chain carries TRBV11-1 and TRBJ1-1; TRBD1 matches at 9 bases. From germline, CDR1 is SGHAT and CDR2 FQDESV (reference sequence). The CDR3 is made up of 14 amino acids. V lost 2 bases, J lost 8 bases, and 6 bases stayed unmatched. The CDR3 sequence: CASSLMGQGSEAFF. The DNA of the CDR3 is TGTGCCAGCAGCTTAATGGGACAGGGATCGGAAGCTTTCTTT.

This sequence joins TRBV5-5 and TRBJ1-6; 10 bases map to TRBD1. In germline, CDR1 is SGHKS, CDR2 YYEKEE (reference sequence). V dropped 0 bases and J dropped 9; count of bases not matched to a gene: 6. The CDR3 spans 16 residues. The CDR3 DNA is TGTGCCAGCAGCTTGGCGGGACAGGGGTCAGGTTCACCCCTCCACTTT. Amino acids: CASSLAGQGSGSPLHF.

The rearrangement uses TRBV5-1 and TRBJ1-6; the match to TRBD1 covers 7 bases. The V gene end was trimmed by 4 bases and the J gene end by 5 bases; junction bases not matched to a gene: 6. The CDR3 is 15 residues long. Germline assignment: CDR1 SGHRS and CDR2 YFSETQ. CDR3 DNA: TGCGCCAGCAGCGTCGGGACAGCCAATAATTCACCCCTCCACTTT. As protein: CASSVGTANNSPLHF.

The chain employs TRBV7-9 and TRBJ2-2; 9 nucleotides match TRBD1. The V gene's germline CDR1 is SEHNR and CDR2 FQNEAQ (reference sequence). This CDR3 contains 17 residues. Germline trimming cut 5 bases from V and 0 bases from J; bases unmatched to any gene: 7. DNA for the CDR3: TGTGCCAGCAGCCTACGACAGGGGGAATCGAACACCGGGGAGCTGTTTTTT. Translating it yields CASSLRQGESNTGELFF.

The chain links TRBV23-1 to TRBJ2-7, with D perhaps TRBD2 (5 bases). TRBV23-1 is designated an ORF whose function remains uncertain. V was pared by 4 bases and J by 2 bases, with 9 bases between. The CDR3 spans 13 residues. The CDR3, as DNA: TGCGCCAGCAGTCTTATCGGGGCCTACGAGCAGTACTTC. Protein product: CASSLIGAYEQYF.

Regarding this clone: Possible read error: a much larger clone is one base away. This chain connects TRBV28 to TRBJ1-1; 7 nucleotides agree with TRBD1. From germline, CDR1 is MDHEN and CDR2 SYDVKM. The CDR3 consists of 13 residues. The junction had 16 bases not matched to a gene; V was cut back by 11 bases and J by 10 bases. CDR3: CARGPTGPGAAFF. DNA for the CDR3: TGTGCCCGCGGCCCGACAGGGCCCGGCGCAGCTTTCTTT. Supplemented by reference TRBV28 and TRBJ1-1, the full variable domain reads DVKVTQSSRYLVKRTGEKVFLECVQDMDHENMFWYRQDPGLGLRLIYFSYDVKMKEKGDIPEGYSVSREKKERFSLILESASTNQTSMYLCARGPTGPGAAFFGQGTRLTVV.